This TCR beta chain appears in the sequencing data of a study of T cells in Graves' hyperthyroidism and ophthalmopathy. Ophthalmopathy in the patients scored at least 3 on Clinical Activity Score and at least 4 on NOSPECS grade, lasting under 3 months. The diagnoses drew upon clinical symptoms, serum thyroxine and TRAb, thyroid ultrasound and orbital computed tomography. Using over 8.5 ml of fresh peripheral blood, PBMCs were prepared. Amplification of TCR beta CDR3 regions was performed using RNA transcripts as template. Primed by the HTBI set, a first-round RT-PCR was run on the TCR CDR3. TCRdb independently ran MiXCR on the multiplex PCR reads; one entry per CDR3 protein. Among some 490,000 distinct CDR3 sequences listed, under 25% were seen once. This clonotype was observed a handful of times. CDR1 is LNHDA, CDR2 SQIVND, per germline (reference sequence). V was pared by 3 bases and J by 1 base, with 9 bases between. The CDR3 covers 14 residues.

The chain has TRBV19 and TRBJ2-5; no definite D call. This sequence originates from a woman between 65 and 79 years old with Graves' ophthalmopathy. The specimen sequenced was blood. Written as DNA, the CDR3 is TGTGCCAGTAGTATTTCTCACTTCCAAGAGACCCAGTACTTC. Translating it yields CASSISHFQETQYF.